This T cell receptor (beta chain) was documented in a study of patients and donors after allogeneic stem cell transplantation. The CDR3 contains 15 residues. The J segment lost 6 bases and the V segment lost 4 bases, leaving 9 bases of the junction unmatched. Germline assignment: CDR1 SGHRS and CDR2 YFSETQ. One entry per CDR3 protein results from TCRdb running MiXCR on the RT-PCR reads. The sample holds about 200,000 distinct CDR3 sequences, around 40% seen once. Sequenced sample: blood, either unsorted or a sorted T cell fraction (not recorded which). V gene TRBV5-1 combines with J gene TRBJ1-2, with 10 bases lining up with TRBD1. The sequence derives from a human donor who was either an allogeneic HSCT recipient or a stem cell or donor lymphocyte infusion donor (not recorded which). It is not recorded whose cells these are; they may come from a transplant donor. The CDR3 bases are TGCGCCAGCAGCATGACAGGGGGCCCCTTTGATGGCTACACCTTC. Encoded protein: CASSMTGGPFDGYTF.